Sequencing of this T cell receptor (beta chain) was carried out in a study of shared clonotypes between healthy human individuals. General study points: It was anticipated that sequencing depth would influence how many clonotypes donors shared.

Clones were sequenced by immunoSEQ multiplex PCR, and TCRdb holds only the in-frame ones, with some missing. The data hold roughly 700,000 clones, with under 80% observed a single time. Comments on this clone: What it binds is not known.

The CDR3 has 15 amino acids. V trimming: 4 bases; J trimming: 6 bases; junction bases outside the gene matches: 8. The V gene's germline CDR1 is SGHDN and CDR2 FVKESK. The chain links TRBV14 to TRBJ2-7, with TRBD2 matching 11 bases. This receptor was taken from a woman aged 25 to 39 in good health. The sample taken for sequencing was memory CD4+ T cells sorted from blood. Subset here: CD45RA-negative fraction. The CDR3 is CASSPLAGEGFEQYF. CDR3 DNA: TGTGCCAGCAGCCCACTAGCGGGAGAGGGCTTCGAGCAGTACTTC.